A selection of T cell receptor beta chains follows, all from one sample in a study of blood T cell repertoires in COVID-19. Repertoires were generated with immunoSEQ multiplex PCR, while TCRdb's copy carries only in-frame clones and drops some. The sample consists of some 130,000 clones, 84% of them appearing once. Specimen: peripheral blood. All receptors derive from a man aged 55 to 70 with acute or convalescent COVID-19. Both conserved end residues are part of each CDR3.

V gene | CDR3 protein
TRBV6-5 | CASWRNRFQFF
TRBV2 | CASSDSGNYGYTF
TRBV28 | CASSLRTSYNSPLHF
TRBV3-1/TRBV3-2 | CASSPGPPAEQYF
TRBV7-9 | CASSFWRRTGSRSTEAFF
TRBV7-3 | CASSRKGPISTGELFF
TRBV7-9 | CASSLPPQTIYF
TRBV7-9 | CASRPGLAGNEQYF
TRBV27 | CASSLARTGGYGYTF
TRBV27 | CASSPYPGGANTGELFF
TRBV27 | CASSLSPGLDTQYF
TRBV7-9 | CASSRREFANTGELFF
TRBV5-1 | CASSLVGSGSDEQYF
TRBV4-1 | CASSQPGQGLPSTDTQYF
TRBV7-9 | CASSLVPGSNYGYTF
TRBV7-8 | CASSLVGGDGYTF
TRBV6-5 | CASRDSGRGNYGYTF
TRBV27 | CASSLVDRGQTEAFF
TRBV5-4 | CASSSSGGNYGYTF
TRBV7-3 | CASSLRLAGRDEQFF
TRBV29-1 | CSVSGGRGYEQYF
TRBV6-1 | CASSENRDRKFHEQYF
TRBV6-6 | CASGGLAQEQFF
TRBV7-3 | CASSSTPALGTEAFF
TRBV3-1/TRBV3-2 | CASSPGAHYEQYF
TRBV5-4 | CASSLDTANTEAFF
TRBV5-1 | CASSLDFGEQYF
TRBV12-3/TRBV12-4 | CASSLALSPLHF
TRBV3-1/TRBV3-2 | CASSHQRQGAEGYTF
TRBV30 | CAWSVGRVTEAFF
TRBV21-1 | CASSKEASGFSYEQYF
TRBV6-1 | CASSEQGARNSPLHF
TRBV4-1 | CASSQDLTGTQHF
TRBV7-6 | CASSQVAGTGTYEQYF
TRBV30 | CACTGVGNTIYF
TRBV9 | CASSVGQQNQPQHF
TRBV5-4 | CASSQVGVADTQYF
TRBV5-1 | CASRHPFSGRFANEQFF
TRBV5-1 | CASSLAWDRTGYEQYF
TRBV10-3 | CAISVGGNTEAFF
TRBV27 | CASSSPGQGTGYTF
TRBV5-1 | CASSYLAGGWTGELFF
TRBV10-3 | CAISGGRISGNTIYF
TRBV6-4 | CASSDEALARHYEQYF
TRBV24-1 | CATSDFRKGDPF
TRBV6-6 | CASASGANTGELFF
TRBV19 | CASSSAGTRNEQFF
TRBV29-1 | CSARDRGEDQPQHF
TRBV29-1 | CSVVGQNTGELFF
TRBV6-1 | CASSEPVSPLHF
TRBV5-1 | CASSEGYRGLAGEYF
TRBV28 | CASSPIAGGNTGELFF